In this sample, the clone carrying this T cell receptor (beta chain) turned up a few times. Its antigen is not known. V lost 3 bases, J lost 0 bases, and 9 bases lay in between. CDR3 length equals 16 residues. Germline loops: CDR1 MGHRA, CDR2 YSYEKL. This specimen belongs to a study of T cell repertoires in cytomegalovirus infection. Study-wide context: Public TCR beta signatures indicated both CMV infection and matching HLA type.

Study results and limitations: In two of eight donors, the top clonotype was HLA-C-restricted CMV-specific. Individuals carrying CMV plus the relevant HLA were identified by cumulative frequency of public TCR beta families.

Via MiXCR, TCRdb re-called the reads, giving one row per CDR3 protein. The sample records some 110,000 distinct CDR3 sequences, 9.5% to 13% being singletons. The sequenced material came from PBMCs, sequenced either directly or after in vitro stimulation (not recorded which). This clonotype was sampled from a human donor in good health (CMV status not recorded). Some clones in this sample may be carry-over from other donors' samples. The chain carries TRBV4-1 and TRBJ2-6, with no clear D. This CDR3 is CASSHPRSSGANVLTF. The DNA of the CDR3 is TGCGCCAGCAGCCACCCACGGAGCTCTGGGGCCAACGTCCTGACTTTC.